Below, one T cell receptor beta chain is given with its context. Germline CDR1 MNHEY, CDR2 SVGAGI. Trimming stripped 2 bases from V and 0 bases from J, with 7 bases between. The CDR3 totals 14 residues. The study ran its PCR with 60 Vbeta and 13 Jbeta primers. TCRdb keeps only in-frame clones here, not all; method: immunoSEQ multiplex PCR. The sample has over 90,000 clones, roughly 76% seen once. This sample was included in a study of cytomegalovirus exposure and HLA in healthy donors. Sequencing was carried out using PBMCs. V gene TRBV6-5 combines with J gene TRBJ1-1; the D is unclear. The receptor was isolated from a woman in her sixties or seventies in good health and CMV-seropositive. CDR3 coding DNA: TGTGCCAGCAGTTACCGTCAGATGAACACTGAAGCTTTCTTT. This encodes CASSYRQMNTEAFF.